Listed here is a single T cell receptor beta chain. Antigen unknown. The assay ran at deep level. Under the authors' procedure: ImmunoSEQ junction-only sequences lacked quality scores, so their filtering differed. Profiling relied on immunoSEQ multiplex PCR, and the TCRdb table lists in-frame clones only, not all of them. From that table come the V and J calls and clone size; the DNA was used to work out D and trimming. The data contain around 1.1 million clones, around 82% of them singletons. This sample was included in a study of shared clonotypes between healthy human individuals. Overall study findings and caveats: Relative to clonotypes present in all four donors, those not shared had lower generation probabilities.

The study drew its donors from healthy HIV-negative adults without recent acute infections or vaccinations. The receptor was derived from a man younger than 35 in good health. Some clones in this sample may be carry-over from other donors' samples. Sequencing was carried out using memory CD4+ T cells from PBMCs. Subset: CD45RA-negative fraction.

CDR3 sequence reads: CASSLGRLGSQYF. CDR3 nucleotide sequence: TGTGCCAGCAGCTTGGGGAGGTTGGGATCCCAGTACTTC. V gene TRBV5-8 combines with J gene TRBJ2-4; D is perhaps TRBD2 (5 bases). V was pared by 0 bases and J by 13 bases, with 14 bases between. Germline CDR1 reads SGHTS; CDR2 reads YDEGEE. The CDR3 loop spans 13 amino acids.